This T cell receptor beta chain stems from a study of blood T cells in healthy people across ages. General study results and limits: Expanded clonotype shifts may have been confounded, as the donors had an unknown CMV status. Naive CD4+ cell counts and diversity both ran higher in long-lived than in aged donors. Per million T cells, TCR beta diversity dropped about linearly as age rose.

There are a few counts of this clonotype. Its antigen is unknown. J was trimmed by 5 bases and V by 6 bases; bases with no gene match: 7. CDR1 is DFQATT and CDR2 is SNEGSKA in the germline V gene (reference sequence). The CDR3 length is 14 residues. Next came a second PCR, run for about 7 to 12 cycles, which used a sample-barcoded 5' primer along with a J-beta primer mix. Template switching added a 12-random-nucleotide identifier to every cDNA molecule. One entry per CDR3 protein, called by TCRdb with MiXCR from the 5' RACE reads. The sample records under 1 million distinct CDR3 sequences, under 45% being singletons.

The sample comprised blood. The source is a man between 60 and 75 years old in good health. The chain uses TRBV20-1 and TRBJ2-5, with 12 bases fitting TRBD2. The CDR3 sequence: CSAPLAGGEETQYF. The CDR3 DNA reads TGCAGTGCCCCACTAGCGGGGGGCGAGGAGACCCAGTACTTC.